This T cell receptor (beta chain) derives from a study of vaccination effects on CD4 cells after COVID-19. About this clone: The antigen remains undetermined.

Measured with immunoSEQ multiplex PCR; TCRdb has only the in-frame clones, and not every one. The repertoire includes roughly 75,000 clones, roughly 70% of them detected once, and about 4% sits in the top ten. Peptide-pool stimulation followed by sequencing identified expanded antigen-specific CD4+ clonotypes in the ViraFEST assay. A roughly 10-day culture period preceded the isolation of CD4+ T cells. People in the vaccine group had not been infected with SARS-CoV-2 before, and their nucleocapsid antibodies were negative. CDR1 and CDR2 from the germline V gene are SGDLS and YYNGEE. The ends lost 2 bases at V and 7 bases at J; junction bases unmatched: 6. This CDR3 contains 15 residues. General observations from the study: After vaccination of healthy people, only 1 of 255 vaccine-induced clones cross-reacted with common cold coronaviruses. Marked clonal contraction was seen in infection- and vaccine-induced clones late after vaccination.

The source was CD4+ T cells from PBMCs cultured with HCoV-OC43 spike peptides, collected before COVID-19 vaccination. Subset noted: HCoV-OC43 spike overlapping peptide pool stimulation. The chain combines TRBV9 with TRBJ1-2, with 12 bases that match TRBD1. The TCR sequence derives from a human donor who received a COVID-19 vaccine. Here the CDR3 DNA reads TGTGCCAGCAGCGTCGGCGGGACAGGGGGCGTTGGCTACACCTTC. Residues: CASSVGGTGGVGYTF.